This T cell receptor (beta chain) was found in a study of T cells after posttransplantation cyclophosphamide (dated by TCRdb to the mid-2010s). About the full investigation: Using TRB sequencing, the study followed how the T cell repertoire reconstituted after myeloablative bone marrow transplantation in which posttransplantation cyclophosphamide served as GVHD prophylaxis. Public TRB sequences were queried against a database of over 3,500 sequences associated with responses to pathogens, tumor antigens, self-antigens and alloantigens. Up to about 3 additional blood samples from 2 to 5.2 years after transplant were also TRB-sequenced in 3 patients, as was pretransplant blood from 4 patients. Because TRA and TRB clonality correlated tightly in about ten samples, the subsequent TCR analyses were limited to TRB only. TRB sequencing was performed on blood from all 35 or so PTCy patients with 1-year posttransplant specimens. Samples from 30 to 40 PTCy-treated patients and 16 related bone marrow donors of those patients were subjected to antigen receptor sequencing. What the authors observed across the whole study: Donor-recipient similarity was low at 1-2 months but increased during the first year, and donor CD8+ memory clones often dominated later blood repertoires. Across over 40 patients, TRB clonality was highly associated with recipient CMV seropositivity and CMV reactivation, and diversity in PTCy patients was similar to diversity in CNI/methotrexate controls. The TRB repertoires of T cells infiltrating skin or the GI tract showed only limited overlap with the TRB repertoires found in blood.

TRB sequencing was run on genomic DNA with either the immunoSEQ assay at survey resolution or the hsTCRB kit. Per the source publication's procedure: The immunoSEQ software was used for initial read processing, and the LymphoSeq R package was used for repertoire analyses. For each TRB dataset, clonality was calculated as 1 minus normalized Shannon entropy, and the Gini coefficient was computed as well. To infer phenotypes in unsorted samples, TRB sequences from sorted subsets of the recipient or donor were mapped onto unsorted samples from the same recipient. TCRdb mirrors the immuneACCESS table, restricted to in-frame sequences. Some clones are absent from its copies; in checked studies, under half trace to an unresolved V gene, and the reason for the others is unknown. V and J calls and clone size follow that table, whereas D and trimming were derived from the DNA. The sample records fewer than 40,000 clones, none occurring a single time. The ten largest clones add up to approximately 4.9% of the sample.

The germline V gene (reference sequence) provides CDR1 PRHDT and CDR2 FYEKMQ. CDR3 length: 20 amino acids, cysteine to phenylalanine. This entry keeps only the CDR3 DNA: 60 bases, framed from base 1. The V end gives up 5 bases and the J end 5 bases, leaving 20 bases in the junction not matched to a gene. Peripheral blood samples were provided by related bone marrow donors on the day of marrow donation. Mononuclear cells from peripheral blood and bone marrow were separated by Ficoll-Hypaque density centrifugation and then cryopreserved. This clone was counted between two and nine times. The antigen this receptor binds is unknown. Base-call qualities are not available, and no considerably larger clone is one nucleotide away.

The rearranged chain carries TRBV13 and TRBJ2-3; 12 middle bases align to TRBD2. The receptor was derived from a woman in her forties or fifties in good health and a related stem cell transplant donor. The sample consisted of PBMCs. Here the CDR3 is given as CASSAASGGARVGSGDTQYF. The bases are TGTGCCAGCAGCGCCGCTAGCGGGGGGGCCCGGGTTGGGTCAGGAGATACGCAGTATTTT.